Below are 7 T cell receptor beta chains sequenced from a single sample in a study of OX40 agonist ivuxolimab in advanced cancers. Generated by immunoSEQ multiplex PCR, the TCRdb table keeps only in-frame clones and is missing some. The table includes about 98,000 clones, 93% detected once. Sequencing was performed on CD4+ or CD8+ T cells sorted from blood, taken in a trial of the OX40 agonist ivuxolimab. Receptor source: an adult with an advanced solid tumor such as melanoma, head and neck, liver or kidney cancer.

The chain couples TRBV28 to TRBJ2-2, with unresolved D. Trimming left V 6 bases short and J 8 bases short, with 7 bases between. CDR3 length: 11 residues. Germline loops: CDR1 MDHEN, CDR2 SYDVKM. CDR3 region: CASRATGELFF. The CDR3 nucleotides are TGTGCCAGCAGGGCTACAGGGGAGCTGTTTTTT.

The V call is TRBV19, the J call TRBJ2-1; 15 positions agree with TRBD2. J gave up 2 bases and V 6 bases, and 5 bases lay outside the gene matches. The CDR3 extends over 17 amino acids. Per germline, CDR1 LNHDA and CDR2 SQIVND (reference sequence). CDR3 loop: CASSPGLAGGTYNEQFF. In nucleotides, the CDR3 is TGTGCCAGTAGCCCCGGACTAGCGGGGGGGACCTACAATGAGCAGTTCTTC. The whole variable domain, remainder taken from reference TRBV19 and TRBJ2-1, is DGGITQSPKYLFRKEGQNVTLSCEQNLNHDAMYWYRQDPGQGLRLIYYSQIVNDFQKGDIAEGYSVSREKKESFPLTVTSAQKNPTAFYLCASSPGLAGGTYNEQFFGPGTRLTVL.

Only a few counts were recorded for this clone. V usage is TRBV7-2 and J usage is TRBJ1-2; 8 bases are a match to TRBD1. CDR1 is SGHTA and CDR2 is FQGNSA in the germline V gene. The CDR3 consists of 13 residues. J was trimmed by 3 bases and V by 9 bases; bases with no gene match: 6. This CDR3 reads CASRAGGHYGYTF. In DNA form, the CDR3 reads TGTGCCAGTCGCGCAGGGGGCCACTATGGCTACACCTTC.

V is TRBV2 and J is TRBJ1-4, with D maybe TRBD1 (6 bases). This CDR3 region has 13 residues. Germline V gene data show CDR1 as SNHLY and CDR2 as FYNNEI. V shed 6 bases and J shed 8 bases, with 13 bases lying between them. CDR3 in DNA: TGTGCCAGCAGGGGACATAGTGGCGAAAAACTGTTTTTT. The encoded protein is CASRGHSGEKLFF.

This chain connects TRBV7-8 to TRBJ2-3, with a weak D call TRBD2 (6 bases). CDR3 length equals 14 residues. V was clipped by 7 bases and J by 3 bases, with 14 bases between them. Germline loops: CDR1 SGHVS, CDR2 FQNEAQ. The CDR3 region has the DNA TGTGCCAGCAATAATATAGGGAGGACAGATACGCAGTATTTT. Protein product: CASNNIGRTDTQYF.

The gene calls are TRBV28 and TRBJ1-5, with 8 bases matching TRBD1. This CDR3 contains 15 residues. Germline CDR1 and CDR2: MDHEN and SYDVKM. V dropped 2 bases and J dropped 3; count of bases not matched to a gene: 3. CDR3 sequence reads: CASSLGDRNNQPQHF. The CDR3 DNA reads TGTGCCAGCAGTTTAGGGGACAGGAACAATCAGCCCCAGCATTTT.

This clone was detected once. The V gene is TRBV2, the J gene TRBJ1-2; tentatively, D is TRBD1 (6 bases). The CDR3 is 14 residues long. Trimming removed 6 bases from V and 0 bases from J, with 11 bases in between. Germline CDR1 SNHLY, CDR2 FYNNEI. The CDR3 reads CASRLQGANYGYTF. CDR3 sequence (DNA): TGTGCCAGCAGATTACAGGGCGCTAACTATGGCTACACCTTC.